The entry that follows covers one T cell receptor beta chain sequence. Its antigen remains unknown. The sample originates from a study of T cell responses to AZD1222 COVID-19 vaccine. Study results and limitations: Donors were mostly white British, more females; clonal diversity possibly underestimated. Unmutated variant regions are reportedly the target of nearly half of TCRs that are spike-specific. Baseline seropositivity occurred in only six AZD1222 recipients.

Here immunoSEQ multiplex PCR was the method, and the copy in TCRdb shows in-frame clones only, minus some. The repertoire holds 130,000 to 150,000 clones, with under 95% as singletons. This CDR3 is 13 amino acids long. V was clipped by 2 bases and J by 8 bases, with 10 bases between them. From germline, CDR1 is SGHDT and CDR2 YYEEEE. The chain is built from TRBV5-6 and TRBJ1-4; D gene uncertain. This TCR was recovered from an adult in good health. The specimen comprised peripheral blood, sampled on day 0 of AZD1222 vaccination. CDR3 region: CASSFQAGEKLFF. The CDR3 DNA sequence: TGTGCCAGCAGCTTTCAAGCTGGGGAAAAACTGTTTTTT.